This record concerns one T cell receptor beta chain sequence. Its antigen has not been determined. No much larger clone exists at a distance of one base, and base qualities are not known. High-throughput TCR beta sequencing profiled peripheral blood CD8+ and CD4+ T cells from healthy donors, Susac syndrome patients and multiple sclerosis patients. The multiple sclerosis controls were treatment-naive patients who had stable or active relapsing-remitting disease and met the revised McDonald criteria. Bulk CD8+ and CD4+ T cells were purified by magnetic negative isolation, whereas CD8+ TEMRA cells were enriched by FACS. Blood was collected in EDTA tubes and processed within 24 hours, with PBMCs isolated through density gradient centrifugation. PBMCs destined for TCR sequencing were cryopreserved in liquid nitrogen and later thawed in a 37 °C water bath. A purity of at least 90% was achieved for sorted or isolated CD4+, CD8+ and CD8+ TEMRA cells.

The record originates from a study of CD8 T cells in Susac syndrome (dated by TCRdb to between 2017 and 2020). For the wider study: Whether CD8+ T cell activation and differentiation in Susac syndrome was antigen driven was tested using repertoire sequencing. Clonality of the CD8+ T cell repertoire was compared between over ten healthy donors, approximately 14 Susac syndrome patients and fewer than 16 multiple sclerosis patients. What the research found in general, with its limitations: The number of individuals in the TCR sequencing and HLA analysis was acknowledged as relatively small.

The junction carries 17 bases between V and J, which are trimmed by 4 bases and 2 bases respectively. The CDR3 holds 15 amino acids from the cysteine to the phenylalanine. Only the CDR3 DNA is retained, 45 bases long and in frame from the first base. The germline V gene gives CDR1 as SQVTM and CDR2 as ANQGSEA. RNA was extracted using the RNeasy kit, and roughly 0.5 to 1 ug of the RNA was reverse transcribed with random hexamers. The immunoSEQ multiplex PCR assay, covering 54 Vbeta and 13 Jbeta segments, was used to amplify TCR beta CDR3 regions. To correct PCR amplification bias, a synthetic template baseline was used for both primer optimization and computational correction. The source study handled its data this way. Reads were annotated to V, D and J genes per IMGT and analyzed with immunoSEQ Analyzer, keeping only productive sequences. To calculate clonality, Shannon entropy was normalized by log2 of the number of productive unique sequences and then subtracted from one. Public and private clones were assessed among the 100 most prevalent clones of each patient and control. Clones were defined as Susac-specific if absent from the healthy and MS cohorts, from under 1,200 published viral clones and from other ImmuneACCESS disease sequences. TCRdb took the public reads, trimmed them with fastp at Q25, ran MiXCR for clone calling and kept in-frame beta chains. Records with the same CDR3 protein are collapsed into one entry carrying the most frequent genes and DNA. The V and J calls follow TCRdb's processing rather than the paper's. In all, the sample holds some 63,000 distinct CDR3 sequences, and 90% to 95% of those were seen once. The ten most abundant clones make up 0.45% to 0.65% of the sample.

Source material: CD8+ T cells from PBMCs. This receptor was obtained from a human donor with multiple sclerosis. In this chain, TRBV29-1 is recombined with TRBJ2-5; matching of 7 bases hints at TRBD2 as the D gene. The DNA sequence is TGCAGCGTTGTCCCTAGCGGAGGGGGGCAAGAGACCCAGTACTTC. Translated, this is CSVVPSGGGQETQYF.